The source of this T cell receptor (beta chain) is a study of blood T cell repertoires in COVID-19. In the authors' workflow: From reference gene primer amplification, estimates of nucleated cell counts were derived. Libraries were prepared by immunoSEQ multiplex PCR; TCRdb keeps only in-frame clonotypes and omits some of them. D and trimming come from the DNA, and the V and J calls and clone size come from that table. The sample holds nearly 95,000 clones; over 65% are singletons and the top ten take 3.9%. This clone was observed once. Germline lookup yields CDR1 MNHEY and CDR2 SVGAGI. V gave up 8 bases and J gave up 0 bases; unmatched junction bases: 6. The CDR3 spans 15 residues.

This TCR came from a man aged 65 to 79 with COVID-19, enrolled during active disease. The sample taken for sequencing was peripheral blood. This chain connects TRBV6-5 to TRBJ2-1, with 8 bases identical to TRBD2. CDR3 sequence: CASRRGGYSYNEQFF. The CDR3 DNA sequence: TGTGCCAGCCGTCGGGGGGGATACTCCTACAATGAGCAGTTCTTC.